Only one count was recorded for the clone carrying this T cell receptor (beta chain). The assay was immunoSEQ multiplex PCR, and TCRdb's table has in-frame clones only and misses some. Altogether 130,000 to 150,000 clones are present, about nine tenths being singletons, with the ten largest covering around 0.7%. This sample was taken from a study of cytomegalovirus exposure and HLA in healthy donors. Germline lookup yields CDR1 KGHSH and CDR2 LQKENI. Trimming removed 1 base at V and 8 bases at J, with 18 bases between. This CDR3 contains 17 residues. Sequenced: PBMCs. The chain has TRBV18 and TRBJ1-6; D gene ambiguous. The sequence derives from a man younger than 35 in good health and CMV-seronegative. CDR3 DNA: TGTGCCAGCTCACCACAGGAAATAGGGAGGCCGGATTCACCCCTCCACTTT. Amino acids: CASSPQEIGRPDSPLHF.